This is a list of T cell receptor beta chains from one sample in a study of low-dose radiotherapy and immunotherapy resistance in tumors. Using its own MiXCR run on the reads, TCRdb lists one record per CDR3 protein. The sample contains tens of thousands of distinct CDR3 sequences, less than 20% of which appear only once. The specimen comprised PBMCs, sampled after low-dose radiotherapy plus immunotherapy. The receptors derive from a male donor with prostate cancer. Each CDR3 is given with its conserved first and last residue. The D gene is left open where the match is weak. Clone size is stated in some rows and not others, as once, few, many or a class when expanded.

CDR3nt,CDR3aa,v_gene,j_gene,abundance,d_gene
TGCGCCAGCAGCTTCAGAATGAGCACAGATACGCAGTATTTT,CASSFRMSTDTQYF,TRBV5-1,TRBJ2-3,many,.
TGTGCCAGCAGAAGACAGGGGGAGTCCCGAACCGGGGAGCTGTTTTTT,CASRRQGESRTGELFF,TRBV6-5,TRBJ2-2,many,TRBD1
TGTGCCACCACACTAGCGGGGTCCTACGAGCAGTACTTC,CATTLAGSYEQYF,TRBV28,TRBJ2-7,many,TRBD2
TGTGCCAGCAGCCCAAGTCCGGGACAGGCGCCGAACACTGAAGCTTTCTTT,CASSPSPGQAPNTEAFF,TRBV7-3,TRBJ1-1,many,TRBD1
TGCAGCGTTGATCACGGGGGCCATGGCTACACCTTC,CSVDHGGHGYTF,TRBV29-1,TRBJ1-2,many,.
TGTGCCAGTAGTATGGCGGGGACTAACACCGGGGAGCTGTTTTTT,CASSMAGTNTGELFF,TRBV19,TRBJ2-2,.,.
TGTGCCAGCAGCACCTACAGGGGCGAGCAGTACTTC,CASSTYRGEQYF,TRBV7-2,TRBJ2-7,many,TRBD1
TGCAGCGTGGGACAGGGCCTACAAGAGACCCAGTACTTC,CSVGQGLQETQYF,TRBV29-1,TRBJ2-5,.,TRBD1
TGTGCCAGCAGTGAAGGGACAGGGGGAAAGAATGAGCAGTTCTTC,CASSEGTGGKNEQFF,TRBV2,TRBJ2-1,.,TRBD1
TGTGCCAGCAGCCGTTATAGCGGGGGGGCGAATGAGCAGTTCTTC,CASSRYSGGANEQFF,TRBV5-4,TRBJ2-1,.,TRBD2
TGTGCCTGCATATCAGCCCGTCGCGCAGATACGCAGTATTTT,CACISARRADTQYF,TRBV30,TRBJ2-3,many,.
TGTGCCAGCAGCGACGGGAGGGGGAACAATGAGCAGTTCTTC,CASSDGRGNNEQFF,TRBV9,TRBJ2-1,.,TRBD2